This T cell receptor beta chain was retrieved from a study of radiation and T cells in renal cell carcinoma. Libraries were prepared by immunoSEQ multiplex PCR; TCRdb keeps only in-frame clonotypes and omits some of them. The sample records 130,000 or so clones, roughly 85% being singletons. Looked up from germline, CDR1 is MNHEY and CDR2 is SMNVEV (reference sequence). This CDR3 has 15 residues. V lost 8 bases to trimming and J lost 0 bases, with 14 bases between them. This sample's time point: baseline pretreatment blood. Treatment of the sample: 15 Gy SBRT to primary tumor, nephrectomy 4 weeks later.

This chain uses TRBV27 with TRBJ1-5; unclear D gene. Sample: blood, taken from a patient whose treatment included radiotherapy and nephrectomy. This receptor was obtained from a woman between 50 and 59 years old with renal cell carcinoma. The CDR3 here is CASQDTPYSNQPQHF. Written as DNA, the CDR3 is TGTGCCAGCCAAGACACACCGTATAGCAATCAGCCCCAGCATTTT.